This T cell receptor beta chain was identified during a study of cytomegalovirus exposure and HLA in healthy donors. V was clipped by 6 bases and J by 0 bases, with 10 bases between them. Per germline, CDR1 MNHEY and CDR2 SMNVEV (reference sequence). CDR3 length equals 14 residues. This clone turned up a few times. The PCR was carried out with 60 Vbeta primers and 13 Jbeta primers. Libraries were prepared by immunoSEQ multiplex PCR; TCRdb keeps only in-frame clonotypes and omits some of them. The table has around 100,000 clones, approximately 68% seen once. The TCR originated in a young woman in good health and CMV-seropositive. This chain links TRBV27 with TRBJ2-3; weak D call: TRBD2 (6 bases). Sequenced input: PBMCs. This CDR3 reads CASRRRGSTDTQYF. The CDR3 nucleotides are TGTGCCAGCAGGAGACGGGGGAGCACAGATACGCAGTATTTT.